A selection of T cell receptor beta chains follows, all from one sample in a study of CD8 T cells in Susac syndrome. TCRdb itself ran the immunoSEQ multiplex PCR reads through MiXCR, one entry per CDR3 protein. The sample lists 150,000 to 200,000 distinct CDR3 sequences; approximately 95% were seen once. Material: CD4+ T cells from PBMCs. These TCRs come from a human donor with multiple sclerosis. Each CDR3 is given with its conserved first and last residue. D genes are given only for firm matches. Only part of the rows carry a size: once, few, many, or a class if the clone is expanded.

V gene,D gene,clone size,J gene,CDR3 protein,CDR3 DNA
TRBV28,-,-,TRBJ1-2,CASRGGRRYGYTF,TGTGCCAGCAGAGGTGGCCGAAGATATGGCTACACCTTC
TRBV2,TRBD1,-,TRBJ1-2,CASSRGTGGYGYTF,TGTGCCAGCAGTCGCGGGACAGGGGGCTATGGCTACACCTTC
TRBV11-2,TRBD2,-,TRBJ2-7,CASSLGLASEQYF,TGTGCCAGCAGCTTAGGACTAGCATCCGAGCAGTACTTC
TRBV25-1,-,-,TRBJ1-3,CASSPRVSGNTIYF,TGTGCCAGCAGTCCCCGGGTATCGGGAAACACCATATATTTT
TRBV7-2,-,once,TRBJ2-1,CASSRDSSEQFF,TGTGCCAGCAGCCGTGATAGTAGTGAGCAGTTCTTC
TRBV9,TRBD2,-,TRBJ2-7,CASNPGTSGTYEQYF,TGTGCCAGCAACCCCGGGACTAGCGGGACCTACGAGCAGTACTTC
TRBV29-1,-,-,TRBJ2-1,CSVGRSLRDEQFF,TGCAGCGTGGGTAGGTCCCTACGAGATGAGCAGTTCTTC
TRBV18,-,-,TRBJ1-2,CASSPTTGRYGYTF,TGTGCCAGCTCACCTACCACAGGGAGGTACGGCTACACCTTC
TRBV5-4,-,-,TRBJ1-2,CASSSPRANYGYTF,TGTGCCAGCAGCTCGCCAAGAGCTAACTATGGCTACACCTTC
TRBV28,TRBD1,-,TRBJ1-2,CASSSGQGARYTF,TGTGCCAGCAGTTCGGGACAGGGGGCGCGGTACACCTTC
TRBV25-1,-,-,TRBJ2-3,CASSGPRFGTQYF,TGTGCCAGCAGTGGGCCGAGGTTCGGTACGCAGTATTTT
TRBV10-3,-,-,TRBJ1-1,CAITSSTEAFF,TGTGCCATCACCAGTAGTACTGAAGCTTTCTTT
TRBV7-9,TRBD1,-,TRBJ2-6,CASSLSVGGPGANVLTF,TGTGCCAGCAGCTTATCGGTAGGGGGCCCTGGGGCCAACGTCCTGACTTTC
TRBV6-1,-,-,TRBJ2-2,CASKGATGELFF,TGTGCCAGCAAAGGCGCCACCGGGGAGCTGTTTTTT
TRBV30,TRBD1,-,TRBJ1-1,CAWALTGIDTEAFF,TGTGCCTGGGCCCTGACAGGGATAGACACTGAAGCTTTCTTT
TRBV2,-,-,TRBJ2-7,CASSADGYEQYF,TGTGCCAGCAGTGCTGACGGCTACGAGCAGTACTTC
TRBV30,TRBD1,-,TRBJ1-1,CAWARDRNTEAFF,TGTGCCTGGGCCCGGGACAGAAACACTGAAGCTTTCTTT
TRBV20-1,TRBD2,-,TRBJ2-2,CSALAGGNTGELFF,TGCAGTGCCCTAGCGGGGGGTAACACCGGGGAGCTGTTTTTT
TRBV9,TRBD2,-,TRBJ2-7,CASSVDSGSYEQYF,TGTGCCAGCAGCGTAGACAGCGGGAGCTACGAGCAGTACTTC
TRBV9,-,-,TRBJ2-5,CASSVGGNQETQYF,TGTGCCAGCAGCGTAGGAGGGAACCAAGAGACCCAGTACTTC
TRBV12-3/TRBV12-4,-,once,TRBJ1-4,CASSGRDEKLFF,TGTGCCAGCTCAGGGAGAGATGAAAAACTGTTTTTT
TRBV18,-,-,TRBJ2-5,CASSPPGRAETQYF,TGTGCCAGCTCACCACCCGGCAGGGCAGAGACCCAGTACTTC
TRBV6-2/TRBV6-3,-,-,TRBJ2-7,CASSYGTDSYEQYF,TGTGCCAGCAGTTACGGGACGGACTCCTACGAGCAGTACTTC
TRBV25-1,TRBD1,-,TRBJ2-7,CASSGGQGRSYEQYF,TGTGCCAGCAGTGGGGGACAGGGTAGATCCTACGAGCAGTACTTC
TRBV3-1,TRBD1,-,TRBJ1-1,CASSRADRAEAFF,TGTGCCAGCAGCCGAGCGGACAGGGCTGAAGCTTTCTTT
TRBV2,-,-,TRBJ2-5,CASRAQGLETQYF,TGTGCCAGCAGGGCACAGGGATTAGAGACCCAGTACTTC
TRBV14,TRBD1,-,TRBJ2-5,CASSRDRAETQYF,TGTGCCAGCAGCAGGGACAGGGCGGAGACCCAGTACTTC
TRBV5-1,-,-,TRBJ2-3,CASRGETDTQYF,TGCGCCAGCAGGGGGGAAACAGATACGCAGTATTTT
TRBV6-2/TRBV6-3,-,-,TRBJ2-7,CASSYPETGFYEQYF,TGTGCCAGCAGTTACCCTGAGACAGGTTTCTACGAGCAGTACTTC
TRBV15,-,-,TRBJ2-1,CATSTPLDGSSYNEQFF,TGTGCCACCAGCACACCCCTTGACGGGAGCTCCTACAATGAGCAGTTCTTC
TRBV12-3/TRBV12-4,TRBD1,few,TRBJ2-7,CASSFRDRGYEQYF,TGTGCCAGCAGTTTTAGGGACAGGGGTTACGAGCAGTACTTC
TRBV29-1,TRBD1,-,TRBJ1-2,CSVLDRGLNGYTF,TGCAGCGTTCTGGACAGGGGGCTTAATGGCTACACCTTC
TRBV4-1,-,-,TRBJ1-2,CASSRQASIDGYTF,TGCGCCAGCAGCCGTCAGGCAAGTATAGATGGCTACACCTTC
TRBV5-4,TRBD2,-,TRBJ2-2,CASSLLSGRTGELFF,TGTGCCAGCAGCTTGTTAAGCGGGAGGACCGGGGAGCTGTTTTTT
TRBV18,-,-,TRBJ1-5,CASSPSSGINSNQPQHF,TGTGCCAGCTCACCATCCTCCGGGATCAATAGCAATCAGCCCCAGCATTTT
TRBV29-1,TRBD1,-,TRBJ2-7,CSVDSGTGAYEQYF,TGCAGCGTTGATAGCGGGACAGGGGCCTACGAGCAGTACTTC
TRBV5-5,-,-,TRBJ1-3,CASSLGAGFSGNTIYF,TGTGCCAGCAGCTTGGGTGCGGGCTTCTCTGGAAACACCATATATTTT
TRBV25-1,-,-,TRBJ2-7,CASSGSGDEQYF,TGTGCCAGCAGTGGTTCTGGGGACGAGCAGTACTTC
TRBV12-3/TRBV12-4,-,-,TRBJ1-5,CASSFWRRRDRWIRPQHF,TGTGCCAGCAGTTTTTGGAGACGCCGTGACAGGTGGATTCGGCCCCAGCATTTT
TRBV30,-,-,TRBJ2-1,CAWSPTSLSSYNEQFF,TGTGCCTGGAGTCCGACTAGTCTTAGCTCCTACAATGAGCAGTTCTTC
TRBV3-1,-,-,TRBJ2-7,CASSQPGSSYEQYF,TGTGCCAGCAGCCAACCGGGATCCTCCTACGAGCAGTACTTC
TRBV9,-,-,TRBJ2-1,CASSVVPHNEQFF,TGTGCCAGCAGCGTAGTACCCCACAATGAGCAGTTCTTC
TRBV30,-,-,TRBJ1-1,CAWSTDRRTREAFF,TGTGCCTGGAGTACAGACAGGAGAACAAGAGAAGCTTTCTTT
TRBV6-2/TRBV6-3,-,-,TRBJ1-1,CASSKSASKNTEAFF,TGTGCCAGCAGTAAGTCGGCGTCAAAGAACACTGAAGCTTTCTTT
TRBV15,-,-,TRBJ2-5,CATSRSGEAGQETQYF,TGTGCCACCAGCAGATCGGGAGAGGCTGGGCAAGAGACCCAGTACTTC
TRBV6-5,-,-,TRBJ2-7,CASSPEIAGGYEQYF,TGTGCCAGCAGTCCTGAGATTGCGGGTGGCTACGAGCAGTACTTC
TRBV10-3,TRBD1,-,TRBJ1-1,CAISFRQGPNTEAFF,TGTGCCATCAGTTTCAGACAGGGGCCTAACACTGAAGCTTTCTTT
TRBV5-1,-,once,TRBJ1-1,CASSSQGLDTEAFF,TGCGCCAGCAGCTCACAGGGATTGGACACTGAAGCTTTCTTT
TRBV7-3,-,-,TRBJ2-1,CASSSFNRVSYLFF,TGTGCCAGCAGCTCCTTCAACCGGGTTTCATATCTGTTCTTC
TRBV5-6,TRBD1,-,TRBJ1-5,CASSLRTGEFNQPQHF,TGTGCCAGCAGCTTGCGGACAGGGGAATTTAATCAGCCCCAGCATTTT
TRBV30,TRBD1,-,TRBJ2-7,CAWSEGQGFYEQYF,TGTGCCTGGAGCGAAGGACAGGGGTTCTACGAGCAGTACTTC
TRBV5-1,TRBD2,-,TRBJ2-7,CASSLAPASGASYEQYF,TGCGCCAGCAGCTTGGCGCCCGCGAGCGGGGCCTCCTACGAGCAGTACTTC
TRBV30,-,-,TRBJ2-7,CAWSRQAAYEQYF,TGTGCCTGGAGTCGGCAGGCAGCCTACGAGCAGTACTTC
TRBV9,TRBD2,-,TRBJ2-2,CASSPRATSGITGELFF,TGTGCCAGCAGCCCACGAGCGACTAGCGGGATCACCGGGGAGCTGTTTTTT
TRBV5-1,-,-,TRBJ2-1,CASSLAIRGSEQFF,TGCGCCAGCAGCTTGGCCATTCGAGGGAGTGAGCAGTTCTTC
TRBV12-3/TRBV12-4,-,-,TRBJ2-2,CASRLSGSGELFF,TGTGCCAGCAGACTATCGGGATCCGGGGAGCTGTTTTTT
TRBV12-3/TRBV12-4,TRBD1,-,TRBJ1-5,CASSSTGSAPQHF,TGTGCCAGCAGTTCGACAGGGTCCGCACCCCAGCATTTT